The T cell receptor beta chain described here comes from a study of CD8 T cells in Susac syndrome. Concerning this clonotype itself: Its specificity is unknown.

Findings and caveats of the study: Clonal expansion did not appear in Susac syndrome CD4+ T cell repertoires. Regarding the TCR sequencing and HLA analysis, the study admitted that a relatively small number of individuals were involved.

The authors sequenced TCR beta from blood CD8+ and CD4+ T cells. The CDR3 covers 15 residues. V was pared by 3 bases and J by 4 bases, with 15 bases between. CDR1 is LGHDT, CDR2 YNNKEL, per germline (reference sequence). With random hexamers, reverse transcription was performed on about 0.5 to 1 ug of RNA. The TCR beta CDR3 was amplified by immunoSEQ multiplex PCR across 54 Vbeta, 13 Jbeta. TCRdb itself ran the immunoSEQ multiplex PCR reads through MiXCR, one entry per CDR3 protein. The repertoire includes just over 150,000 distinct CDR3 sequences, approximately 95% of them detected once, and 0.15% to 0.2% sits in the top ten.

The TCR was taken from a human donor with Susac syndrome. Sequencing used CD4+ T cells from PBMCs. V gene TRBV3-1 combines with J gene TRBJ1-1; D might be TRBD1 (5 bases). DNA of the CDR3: TGTGCCAGCAGCCAGGATACAGGTGGGGGCACTGAAGCTTTCTTT. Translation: CASSQDTGGGTEAFF.